This TCR beta chain emerged from a study of blood T cell repertoires in COVID-19 (dated by TCRdb to 2019 to 2021). About the study as a whole: Samples covering the acute and convalescent phases of COVID-19 were provided by collaborators in the United States, Italy and Spain. Where available, HLA class I and class II types were taken from metadata supplied by the sample provider and were not determined by assay-based typing. The samples were drawn from two sources: the first 160 participants of the ongoing ImmuneRACE study, and 1,200 or so subjects contributed by 6 global collaborators. Deeply sampled blood TCRbeta repertoires from subjects exposed to, actively infected with, or recovered from COVID-19 were included in the dataset. Sample metadata almost always included a de-identified subject ID, COVID-19 status, age in years and sex. The repertoires were made available in a free public database intended to serve as a resource for research on the immune response to SARS-CoV-2. The prospective study material was composed of cDNA or gDNA derived from T cells, B-cell-depleted T cells, or PBMCs. What the work shows at the level of the full study, not this receptor alone: How much clinical and demographic metadata was included differed by source and by participant, and the metadata was provided uncurated.

The immunoSEQ Assay, a bias-controlled multiplex PCR, was used to amplify TCRbeta CDR3 regions from genomic DNA. As for how the authors treated the data: Within the assay, amplification of reference gene primers was used to estimate how many nucleated cells each sample contained. To quantify the absolute abundance of each unique TCRbeta CDR3 rearrangement, sequence reads were collapsed and filtered. For each sample, productive Simpson clonality was calculated as the square root of Simpson's diversity index over productive rearrangements. This immuneACCESS table, as held by TCRdb, lists in-frame sequences with V and J called but not all clones. Of the missing ones, under half trace to an unresolved V gene in checked studies; the others have no known cause. V and J calls and clone size follow that table, whereas D and trimming were derived from the DNA. Recorded for this sample are about 440,000 clones; about nine tenths of them occurred a single time. Approximately 0.55% of the sample is held by the ten biggest clonotypes.

The germline V gene yields SNHLY for CDR1 and FYNNEI for CDR2. The CDR3 has 15 amino acids, counting the end cysteine and phenylalanine. Just the 45-base CDR3 DNA is kept, in frame starting at base 1. V lost 6 bases and J lost 4 bases; the stretch between them is 15 bases long. On this clone: No antigen is known for it. No much larger clone is present one base from it, and per-base qualities are unavailable.

In the prospective study, participants were roughly 18 to 90 years old, resided in about two dozen geographic areas of the United States, and were enrolled through a virtual design. Cohort assignment in the prospective study relied on participant-reported clinical history from a screening survey and a study questionnaire. For ImmuneRACE Cohort 3, a participant was defined as recovered based on two consecutive negative NP/OP PCR tests, clearance by a healthcare professional, or resolution of symptoms. In the prospective study, mobile phlebotomists collected whole blood, serum and a nasopharyngeal or oropharyngeal swab from each participant. Over a roughly two-month period, participants in the prospective study had the option of providing additional blood draws and questionnaires. Before DNA extraction, prospective study blood samples were shipped either frozen or at room temperature.

Sequencing was performed on PBMCs or T cells enriched from blood (not recorded which). The TCR sequence derives from a man younger than 30 who had recovered from COVID-19. The rearranged segments are TRBV2 and TRBJ1-4, with the D gene uncertain. The CDR3 corresponds to CASRPNRSFNEKLFF. The nucleotides are TGTGCCAGCAGGCCAAATCGGAGTTTTAATGAAAAACTGTTTTTT.